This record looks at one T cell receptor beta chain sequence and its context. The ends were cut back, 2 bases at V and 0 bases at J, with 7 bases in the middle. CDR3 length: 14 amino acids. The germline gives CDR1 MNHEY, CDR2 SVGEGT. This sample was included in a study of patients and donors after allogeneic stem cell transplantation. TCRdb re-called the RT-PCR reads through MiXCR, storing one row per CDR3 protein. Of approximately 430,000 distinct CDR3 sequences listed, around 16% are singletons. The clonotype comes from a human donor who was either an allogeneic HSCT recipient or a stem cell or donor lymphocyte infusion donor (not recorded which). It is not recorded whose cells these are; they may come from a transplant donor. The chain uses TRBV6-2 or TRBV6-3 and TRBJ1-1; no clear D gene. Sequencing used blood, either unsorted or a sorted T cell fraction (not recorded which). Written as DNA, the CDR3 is TGTGCCAGCAGTTACGCTTACATGAACACTGAAGCTTTCTTT. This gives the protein CASSYAYMNTEAFF.